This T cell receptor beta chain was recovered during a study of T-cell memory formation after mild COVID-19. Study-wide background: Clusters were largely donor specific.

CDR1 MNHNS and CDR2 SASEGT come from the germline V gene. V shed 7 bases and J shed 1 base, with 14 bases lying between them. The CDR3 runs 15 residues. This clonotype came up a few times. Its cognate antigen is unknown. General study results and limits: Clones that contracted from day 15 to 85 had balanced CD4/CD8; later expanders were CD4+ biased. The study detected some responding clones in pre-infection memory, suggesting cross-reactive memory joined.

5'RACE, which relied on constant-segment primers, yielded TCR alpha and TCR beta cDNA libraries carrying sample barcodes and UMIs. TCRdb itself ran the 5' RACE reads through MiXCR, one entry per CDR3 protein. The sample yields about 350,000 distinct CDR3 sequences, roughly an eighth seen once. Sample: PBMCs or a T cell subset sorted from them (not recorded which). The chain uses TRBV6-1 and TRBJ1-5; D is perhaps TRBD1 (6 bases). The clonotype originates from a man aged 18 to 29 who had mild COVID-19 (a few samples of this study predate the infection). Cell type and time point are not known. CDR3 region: CASTWWDKSNQPQHF. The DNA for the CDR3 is TGTGCCAGCACCTGGTGGGACAAAAGCAATCAGCCCCAGCATTTT.